Below are 11 T cell receptor beta chains sequenced from a single sample in a study of early T cells in non-severe SARS-CoV-2 infection. TCRdb itself ran the 5' RACE reads through MiXCR, one entry per CDR3 protein. The data contain fewer than 65,000 distinct CDR3 sequences, about a tenth of them singletons. Sequencing used whole blood. The receptors derive from an adult who was a healthcare worker with PCR-confirmed SARS-CoV-2 infection or an uninfected control (not recorded which).

The CDR3 sequence is CSAGDRRNTEAFF. CDR3 sequence (DNA): TGCAGCGCAGGGGACAGAAGAAACACTGAAGCTTTCTTT. The rearrangement uses TRBV29-1 and TRBJ1-1; TRBD1 matches at 7 bases. Germline trimming cut 7 bases from V and 2 bases from J; bases unmatched to any gene: 7. The CDR3 totals 13 residues. Germline lookup yields CDR1 SQVTM and CDR2 ANQGSEA.

This clonotype was recorded at least ten times. DNA for the CDR3: TGCAGCGTCGGGGACAGAAACAGCTATGGCTACACCTTC. It translates to CSVGDRNSYGYTF. The genes are TRBV29-1 and TRBJ1-2, with 7 bases identical to TRBD1. The CDR3 covers 13 residues. Germline trimming cut 6 bases from V and 4 bases from J; bases unmatched to any gene: 8. Germline assignment: CDR1 SQVTM and CDR2 ANQGSEA.

The table lists this clonotype with many counts. This chain connects TRBV6-7 to TRBJ1-1; weak D call: TRBD1 (6 bases). TRBV6-7 is noted as an ORF with a role that remains uncertain. The CDR3 extends over 16 amino acids. Trimming removed 4 bases from V and 3 bases from J, with 18 bases in between. The CDR3 bases are TGTGCCAGCAGTTCAATATACAGGGAGGCTGACACTGAAGCTTTCTTT. Encoded protein: CASSSIYREADTEAFF.

This clonotype was seen more than once but under ten times. This chain uses TRBV11-2 with TRBJ2-2; D is possibly TRBD1 (6 bases). Germline CDR1 and CDR2: SGHAT and FQNNGV. The CDR3 covers 16 residues. The V and J ends lost 2 bases and 5 bases respectively, with 15 bases between them. CDR3 sequence: CASSLLTGQLTGELFF. CDR3 bases: TGTGCCAGCAGCTTACTAACGGGACAACTAACCGGGGAGCTGTTTTTT.

This rearrangement joins TRBV5-1 to TRBJ2-1; 9 positions agree with TRBD2. The V segment lost 6 bases and the J segment 2 bases; nucleotides outside the gene matches: 6. In germline, CDR1 is SGHRS, CDR2 YFSETQ. The CDR3 has 15 amino acids. The CDR3: CASTLAGGTYNEQFF. In nucleotides, the CDR3 is TGCGCCAGCACCCTGGCGGGAGGGACCTACAATGAGCAGTTCTTC.

The CDR3 DNA reads TGTGCCAGCAGCCAGCACCCAGGGGCTAATGAAAAACTGTTTTTT. This codes for CASSQHPGANEKLFF. V is TRBV28 and J is TRBJ1-4, with TRBD1 as a possible D gene (6 bases). Germline V gene data show CDR1 as MDHEN and CDR2 as SYDVKM. V was pared by 6 bases and J by 3 bases, with 14 bases between. This CDR3 has 15 residues.

The chain uses TRBV6-5 and TRBJ1-2; maybe TRBD1 (5 bases). This CDR3 is 13 amino acids long. Germline CDR1 reads MNHEY; CDR2 reads SVGAGI. The ends were cut back, 2 bases at V and 5 bases at J, with 9 bases in the middle. In DNA form, the CDR3 reads TGTGCCAGCAGTTACACGGGGGAATATGGCTACACCTTC. This codes for CASSYTGEYGYTF.

The chain carries TRBV3-1 and TRBJ1-1; D remains ambiguous. This CDR3 is built from 17 residues. Germline V CDR1 and CDR2: LGHDT, YNNKEL (reference sequence). The V gene lost 4 bases and the J gene lost 2 bases, with 20 bases spanning the gap. The CDR3 region is CASSPERGLLRNTEAFF. As DNA, the CDR3 is TGTGCCAGCAGCCCGGAGCGGGGTCTTTTGAGAAACACTGAAGCTTTCTTT.

This clonotype was detected a few times. The chain is built from TRBV24-1 and TRBJ2-2; 15 nucleotides line up with TRBD2. With V trimmed by 3 bases and J by 1 base, 5 bases remained unmatched. The CDR3 is 19 amino acids. Germline assignment: CDR1 KGHDR and CDR2 SFDVKD. The CDR3 protein is CATSDPGLAGGRNTGELFF. As DNA, the CDR3 is TGTGCCACCAGTGATCCGGGACTAGCGGGAGGAAGGAACACCGGGGAGCTGTTTTTT.

This clonotype was recorded a few times. The gene calls are TRBV2 and TRBJ1-4; TRBD1 matches 9 bases. This CDR3 spans 14 amino acids. The V gene end was trimmed by 6 bases and the J gene end by 1 base; junction bases not matched to a gene: 0. Per the germline V gene, CDR1 is SNHLY and CDR2 is FYNNEI. The CDR3 coding sequence is TGTGCCAGCAGGGACAGGGGAACTAATGAAAAACTGTTTTTT. Translation gives CASRDRGTNEKLFF.

In its sample, this clonotype was seen many times. The chain employs TRBV7-2 and TRBJ2-3, with D unresolved. This CDR3 is built from 10 residues. V was clipped by 2 bases and J by 9 bases, with 3 bases between them. Germline CDR1 is SGHTA and CDR2 is FQGNSA. The CDR3 loop reads CASSLRTQYF. CDR3 in DNA: TGTGCCAGCAGCTTAAGGACGCAGTATTTT.